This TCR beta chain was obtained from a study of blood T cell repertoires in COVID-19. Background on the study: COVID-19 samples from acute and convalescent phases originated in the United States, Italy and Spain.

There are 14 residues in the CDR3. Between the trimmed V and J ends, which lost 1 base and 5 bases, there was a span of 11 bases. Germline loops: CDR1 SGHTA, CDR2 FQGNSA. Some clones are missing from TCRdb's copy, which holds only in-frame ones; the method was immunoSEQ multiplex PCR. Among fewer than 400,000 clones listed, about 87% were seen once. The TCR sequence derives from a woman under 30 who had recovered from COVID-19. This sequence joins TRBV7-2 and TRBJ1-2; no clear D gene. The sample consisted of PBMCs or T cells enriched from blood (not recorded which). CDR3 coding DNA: TGTGCCAGCAGCTTAGTAGAAGCGGGGTATGGCTACACCTTC. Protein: CASSLVEAGYGYTF.